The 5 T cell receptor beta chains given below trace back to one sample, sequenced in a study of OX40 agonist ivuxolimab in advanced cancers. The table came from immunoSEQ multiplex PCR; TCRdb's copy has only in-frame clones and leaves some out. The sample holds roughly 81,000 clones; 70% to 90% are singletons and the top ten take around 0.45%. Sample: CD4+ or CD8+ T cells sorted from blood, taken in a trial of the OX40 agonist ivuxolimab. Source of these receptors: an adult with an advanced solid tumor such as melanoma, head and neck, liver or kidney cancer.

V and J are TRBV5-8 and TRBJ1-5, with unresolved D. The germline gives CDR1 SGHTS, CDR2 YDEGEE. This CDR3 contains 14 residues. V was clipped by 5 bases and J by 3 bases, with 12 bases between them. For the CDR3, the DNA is TGTGCCAGCAGTTCCAAGGGATTCAATCAGCCCCAGCATTTT. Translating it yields CASSSKGFNQPQHF.

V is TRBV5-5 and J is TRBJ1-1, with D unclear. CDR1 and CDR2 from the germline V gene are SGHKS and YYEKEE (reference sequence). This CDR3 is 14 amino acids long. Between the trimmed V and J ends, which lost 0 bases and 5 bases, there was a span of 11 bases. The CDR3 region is CASSLVSVRTEAFF. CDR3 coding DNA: TGTGCCAGCAGCTTGGTCAGCGTGAGGACTGAAGCTTTCTTT.

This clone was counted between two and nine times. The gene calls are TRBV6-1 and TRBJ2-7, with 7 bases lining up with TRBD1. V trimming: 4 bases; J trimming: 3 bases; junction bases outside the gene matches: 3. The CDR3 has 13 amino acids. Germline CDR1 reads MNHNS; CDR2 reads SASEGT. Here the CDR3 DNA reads TGTGCCAGCAGTGTTGGACAGGACTACGAGCAGTACTTC. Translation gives CASSVGQDYEQYF.

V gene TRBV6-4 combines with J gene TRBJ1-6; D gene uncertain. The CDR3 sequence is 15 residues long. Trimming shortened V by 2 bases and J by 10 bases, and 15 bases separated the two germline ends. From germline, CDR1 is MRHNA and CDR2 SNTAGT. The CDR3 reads CASSDLAGGSSPLHF. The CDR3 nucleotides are TGTGCCAGCAGTGACCTCGCGGGTGGATCGTCACCCCTCCACTTT.

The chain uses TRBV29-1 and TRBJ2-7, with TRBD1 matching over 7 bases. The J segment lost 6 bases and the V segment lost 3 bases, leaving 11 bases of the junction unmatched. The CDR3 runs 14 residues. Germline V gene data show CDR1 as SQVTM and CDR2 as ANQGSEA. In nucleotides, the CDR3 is TGCAGCGTTGACTTAACAGGGGACACCACCGAGCAGTACTTC. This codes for CSVDLTGDTTEQYF.